These 18 T cell receptor beta chains share one sample of origin, sequenced in a study of control samples from healthy donors and cancer patients. Assay used: immunoSEQ multiplex PCR; TCRdb lists only in-frame clones, some missing. This sample has tens of thousands of clones, with approximately 89% found just once. Sequences were obtained from blood. These receptors all come from a man between 50 and 59 years old in good health.

To note about this clone: The conserved final phenylalanine or tryptophan is absent from the CDR3, which likely points to a read error. The limits of the CDR3 on the DNA are not certain, so only TCRdb's listed CDR3 is given. The chain combines TRBV23-1 with TRBJ1-4. TRBV23-1 is an ORF; its function is uncertain. A total of 12 residues make up the CDR3, ends included. The CDR3 loop reads CASSQSLRRSRV.

The V call is TRBV30, the J call TRBJ1-5; tentatively, D is TRBD1 (6 bases). Germline lookup yields CDR1 GTSNPN and CDR2 SVGIG (reference sequence). The germline V and J ends were trimmed by 2 bases and 7 bases, with 21 bases remaining between them. The CDR3 length is 16 residues. This CDR3 reads CAWSHPNRVKGQPQHF. CDR3 in DNA: TGTGCCTGGAGTCACCCGAACAGGGTAAAGGGGCAGCCCCAGCATTTT.

The rearrangement joins TRBV19 to TRBJ1-1; the match to TRBD1 covers 8 bases. Germline V gene sequence: CDR1 LNHDA, CDR2 SQIVND (reference sequence). The CDR3 totals 14 residues. Trimming removed 6 bases from V and 7 bases from J; junction bases left unmatched: 10. CDR3 in DNA: TGTGCCAGTAGAGGGTGGCAGGGGGCAGGTGAAGCTTTCTTT. The encoded protein is CASRGWQGAGEAFF.

This chain connects TRBV24-1 to TRBJ2-2; D is ambiguous. V gave up 1 base and J gave up 5 bases, with 4 bases separating them. Germline values: CDR1 KGHDR, CDR2 SFDVKD. The CDR3 sequence is 13 residues long. The CDR3 coding sequence is TGTGCCACCAGTGATTTCAGAACCGGGGAGCTGTTTTTT. This sequence encodes CATSDFRTGELFF.

The chain uses TRBV6-2 or TRBV6-3 and TRBJ2-6; D remains unclear. Trimming shortened V by 2 bases and J by 0 bases, and 5 bases separated the two germline ends. CDR1 and CDR2 from the germline V gene are MNHEY and SVGEGT. This CDR3 is built from 15 residues. The CDR3 nucleotides read TGTGCCAGCAGTTACAGTGGCTCTGGGGCCAACGTCCTGACTTTC. Translation: CASSYSGSGANVLTF.

The chain joins TRBV9 to TRBJ2-3, with D perhaps matching TRBD1 or TRBD2 (5 bases each). The V gene's germline CDR1 is SGDLS and CDR2 YYNGEE. Deletions cut 0 bases from V and 6 bases from J, with 17 bases between. This CDR3 is built from 16 residues. The CDR3 nucleotides read TGTGCCAGCAGCGTAGCAGTGACGGGGACCTCGGATACGCAGTATTTT. This sequence encodes CASSVAVTGTSDTQYF.

The J gene is TRBJ1-1, the V gene TRBV5-1; no definite D call. CDR1 is SGHRS, CDR2 YFSETQ, per germline. This CDR3 is 15 amino acids long. V was trimmed by 4 bases and J by 6 bases, leaving 19 bases between them. Here the CDR3 DNA reads TGCGCCAGCAGCCCCCGGACGGGAAAAGAGGCTGAAGCTTTCTTT. This sequence encodes CASSPRTGKEAEAFF.

The CDR3 DNA reads TGCGCCAGTTCGACAGGATATCCCGATACGCAGTATTTT. It encodes CASSTGYPDTQYF. The rearrangement uses TRBV5-1 and TRBJ2-3; D is perhaps TRBD1 (6 bases). CDR3 size: 13 residues. Trimming left V 8 bases short and J 6 bases short, with 16 bases between. Germline V gene data show CDR1 as SGHRS and CDR2 as YFSETQ.

The rearrangement joins TRBV4-1 to TRBJ1-1; D not certain. Germline V gives CDR1 MGHRA, CDR2 YSYEKL. The CDR3 has 12 amino acids. The V end lost 3 bases, the J end lost 1 base, and 3 bases lay between the germline ends. DNA for the CDR3: TGCGCCAGCAGCCAGGAGAACACTGAAGCTTTCTTT. It translates to CASSQENTEAFF.

In this sample, this clone turned up once. The chain has TRBV5-4 and TRBJ1-3, with TRBD1 identical over 9 bases. Germline values: CDR1 SGHNT, CDR2 YYREEE (reference sequence). The junction had 13 bases not matched to a gene; V was cut back by 0 bases and J by 0 bases. The CDR3 extends over 20 amino acids. The CDR3 spells CASSLGIRRGDRDSGNTIYF. CDR3 DNA: TGTGCCAGCAGCTTGGGCATCAGAAGGGGGGACAGGGACTCTGGAAACACCATATATTTT.

The chain combines TRBV29-1 with TRBJ1-1; TRBD1 matches at 12 bases. With V trimmed by 7 bases and J by 1 base, 10 bases remained unmatched. Germline values: CDR1 SQVTM, CDR2 ANQGSEA. This CDR3 spans 16 amino acids. CDR3 region: CSARDRGRVWNTEAFF. The DNA of the CDR3 is TGCAGCGCCCGGGACAGGGGGCGCGTCTGGAACACTGAAGCTTTCTTT.

The gene calls are TRBV5-4 and TRBJ2-4; D not certain. V dropped 1 base and J dropped 5 bases, with 7 bases sitting between them. CDR3 length equals 13 residues. Germline lookup yields CDR1 SGHNT and CDR2 YYREEE (reference sequence). CDR3 sequence (DNA): TGTGCCAGCAGCTTGAAGGGCCAAAACATTCAGTACTTC. Protein product: CASSLKGQNIQYF.

This clone was counted between two and nine times. This chain links TRBV6-5 with TRBJ2-1; possibly TRBD2 for D (5 bases). Germline V CDR1 and CDR2: MNHEY, SVGAGI. The CDR3 has 13 residues. With 8 bases removed from V and 2 bases from J, the gap between germline ends came to 10 bases. The CDR3 coding sequence is TGTGCCAGCGGTCGGGGTACCTACAATGAGCAGTTCTTC. It is translated as CASGRGTYNEQFF.

The sample holds one count of this clone. This chain connects TRBV3-1 (or the pseudogene TRBV3-2) to TRBJ2-1; weak D call: TRBD2 (5 bases). Germline loops: CDR1 LGHDT, CDR2 YNNKEL (reference sequence). The CDR3 length is 13 residues. V was pared by 1 base and J by 12 bases, with 13 bases between. The CDR3 sequence is CASSQVGLSGQFF. The CDR3 DNA reads TGTGCCAGCAGCCAAGTGGGCCTCAGCGGGCAGTTCTTC.

CDR3 region: CASRLPGQGASNTEAFF. CDR3 DNA sequence: TGTGCCAGCAGACTTCCGGGACAGGGGGCGTCGAACACTGAAGCTTTCTTT. The genes are TRBV2 and TRBJ1-1; TRBD1 matches at 12 bases. V lost 6 bases, J lost 1 base, and 9 bases stayed unmatched. This CDR3 contains 17 residues. CDR1 is SNHLY, CDR2 FYNNEI, per germline. The variable domain in full, completed from reference TRBV2 and TRBJ1-1, reads EPEVTQTPSHQVTQMGQEVILRCVPISNHLYFYWYRQILGQKVEFLVSFYNNEISEKSEIFDDQFSVERPDGSNFTLKIRSTKLEDSAMYFCASRLPGQGASNTEAFFGQGTRLTVV.

The chain recombines TRBV27 with TRBJ1-6, with D unclear. CDR1 is MNHEY, CDR2 SMNVEV, per germline (reference sequence). This CDR3 comprises 14 residues. Trimming pared 3 bases from V and 5 bases from J, leaving 8 bases between. The CDR3 nucleotides read TGTGCCAGCAGTTTCTCCCGTAATAATTCACCCCTCCACTTT. Translated, it gives CASSFSRNNSPLHF.

The rearrangement joins TRBV4-1 to TRBJ2-2; 7 bases are a match to TRBD1. The V segment lost 2 bases and the J segment 4 bases; nucleotides outside the gene matches: 7. This CDR3 region has 16 residues. The germline V gene encodes CDR1 MGHRA and CDR2 YSYEKL. DNA for the CDR3: TGCGCCAGCAGCCAATATATGGCAGGGGGCACCGGGGAGCTGTTTTTT. Residues: CASSQYMAGGTGELFF.

The chain uses TRBV24-1 and TRBJ2-7, with D possibly called TRBD1 or TRBD2 (6 bases each). Germline CDR1 KGHDR, CDR2 SFDVKD. This CDR3 region has 13 residues. V was shortened by 4 bases and J by 6 bases, with 12 bases between the two germline ends. The CDR3 loop reads CATSEGRGGEQYF. In DNA form, the CDR3 reads TGTGCCACCAGTGAAGGCAGGGGAGGCGAGCAGTACTTC.